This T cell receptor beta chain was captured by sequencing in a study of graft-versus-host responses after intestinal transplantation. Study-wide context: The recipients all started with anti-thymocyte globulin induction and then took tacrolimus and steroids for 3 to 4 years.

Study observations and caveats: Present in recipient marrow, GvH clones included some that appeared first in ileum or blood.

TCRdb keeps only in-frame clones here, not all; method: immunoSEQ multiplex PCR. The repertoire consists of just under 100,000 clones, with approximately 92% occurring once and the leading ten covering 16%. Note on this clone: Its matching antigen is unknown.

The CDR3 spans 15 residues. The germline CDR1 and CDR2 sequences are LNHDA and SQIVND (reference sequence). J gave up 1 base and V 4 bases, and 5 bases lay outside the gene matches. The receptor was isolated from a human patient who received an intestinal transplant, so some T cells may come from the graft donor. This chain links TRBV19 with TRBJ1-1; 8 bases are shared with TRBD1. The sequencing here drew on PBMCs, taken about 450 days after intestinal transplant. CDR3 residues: CASSSPGTGNTEAFF. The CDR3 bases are TGTGCCAGTAGTAGCCCCGGGACAGGGAACACTGAAGCTTTCTTT.